The 17 T cell receptor beta chains below were found in one sample sequenced in a study of T cell responses to AZD1222 COVID-19 vaccine. Clones were read by immunoSEQ multiplex PCR, and TCRdb kept only the in-frame ones, dropping some. Of 150,000 to 200,000 clones listed, 70% to 90% are singletons. Sequences were derived from peripheral blood, sampled 28 days after the second AZD1222 dose. The source is an adult who received the AZD1222 COVID-19 vaccine.

The chain carries TRBV27 and TRBJ1-6; D remains ambiguous. Germline CDR1 is MNHEY and CDR2 is SMNVEV (reference sequence). The CDR3 runs to 16 residues. V was trimmed by 4 bases and J by 2 bases, leaving 12 bases between them. The CDR3 nucleotides read TGTGCCAGCAGTTCTTTGGGGTATCCCTATAATTCACCCCTCCACTTT. Amino acids: CASSSLGYPYNSPLHF.

The CDR3: CATSARGEGQPQHF. For the CDR3, the DNA is TGTGCCACCAGTGCCCGGGGGGAGGGTCAGCCCCAGCATTTT. The chain has TRBV24-1 and TRBJ1-5, with D maybe TRBD1 (5 bases). Germline CDR1 and CDR2: KGHDR and SFDVKD. This CDR3 region has 14 residues. V was cut by 5 bases and J by 6 bases, with 13 bases left in between.

The rearrangement joins TRBV29-1 to TRBJ1-2; no clear D. CDR3 size: 14 residues. Germline CDR1 reads SQVTM; CDR2 reads ANQGSEA. V shed 4 bases and J shed 4 bases, with 16 bases lying between them. CDR3 protein: CSVARLGRSYGYTF. In nucleotides, the CDR3 is TGCAGCGTTGCTAGGCTGGGCAGGAGCTATGGCTACACCTTC.

The chain carries TRBV6-6 and TRBJ1-4; perhaps TRBD1 as D (5 bases). From germline, CDR1 is MNHNY and CDR2 SVGAGI (reference sequence). V shed 6 bases and J shed 14 bases, with 13 bases lying between them. The CDR3 has 11 residues. The CDR3 bases are TGTGCCAGCAGGGGGGGACGGTCGCTGTTTTTT. Protein product: CASRGGRSLFF.

The chain recombines TRBV3-1 (or the pseudogene TRBV3-2) with TRBJ1-6, with D perhaps matching TRBD1 (6 bases). CDR1 is LGHDT and CDR2 is YNNKEL in the germline V gene (reference sequence). Trimming left V 1 base short and J 10 bases short, with 11 bases between. The CDR3 spans 14 residues. CDR3 protein: CASSQATGGSPLHF. The DNA of the CDR3 is TGTGCCAGCAGCCAAGCGACAGGAGGATCACCCCTCCACTTT.

This clone appeared once. The chain uses TRBV10-2 and TRBJ1-2; D unresolved. The CDR3 is 13 amino acids. Deletions cut 6 bases from V and 2 bases from J, with 10 bases between. Germline lookup yields CDR1 WSHSY and CDR2 SAAADI. The CDR3 sequence: CASRADLNYGYTF. The DNA of the CDR3 is TGCGCCAGCAGGGCCGATCTAAACTATGGCTACACCTTC.

The chain carries TRBV2 and TRBJ1-1; 10 bases match TRBD1. The CDR3 runs to 17 residues. With V trimmed by 6 bases and J by 3 bases, 13 bases remained unmatched. Per germline, CDR1 SNHLY and CDR2 FYNNEI. CDR3 DNA: TGTGCCAGCAGGACCCCGGGACAGGGGAAAGAGTACACTGAAGCTTTCTTT. It specifies CASRTPGQGKEYTEAFF.

The chain recombines TRBV5-1 with TRBJ2-5, with TRBD2 identical over 14 bases. V lost 0 bases, J lost 5 bases, and 6 bases stayed unmatched. Germline assignment: CDR1 SGHRS and CDR2 YFSETQ. This CDR3 is built from 17 residues. CDR3: CASSLGATSGGAETQYF. CDR3 nucleotides: TGCGCCAGCAGCTTGGGCGCGACTAGCGGGGGGGCGGAGACCCAGTACTTC.

The chain links TRBV19 to TRBJ1-2, with a possible D match to TRBD1 (5 bases). Germline CDR1 LNHDA, CDR2 SQIVND (reference sequence). Trimming removed 7 bases at V and 8 bases at J, with 14 bases between. CDR3 length: 12 residues. The CDR3 nucleotides read TGTGCCAGTAACCAGGGCGGAGGGGGCTACACCTTC. It yields the protein CASNQGGGGYTF.

The genes are TRBV4-2 and TRBJ1-3; D gene ambiguous. V lost 0 bases, J lost 0 bases, and 12 bases lay in between. Germline CDR1 reads LGHNA; CDR2 reads YNFKEQ. This CDR3 comprises 17 residues. DNA of the CDR3: TGTGCCAGCAGCCAAGATCGGCAGGCGTTCTCTGGAAACACCATATATTTT. Residues: CASSQDRQAFSGNTIYF.

The chain combines TRBV7-2 with TRBJ2-3, with 10 bases lining up with TRBD1. The CDR3 has 17 residues. Germline CDR1 is SGHTA and CDR2 is FQGNSA. With 5 bases clipped from V and 7 bases from J, the junction kept 15 bases outside the gene matches. CDR3 sequence reads: CASSPIHRQGARNTQYF. The CDR3 bases are TGTGCCAGCAGCCCCATTCACCGACAGGGGGCAAGAAATACGCAGTATTTT.

This sequence joins TRBV30 and TRBJ1-6, with D possibly TRBD1 on 6 matching bases. V dropped 3 bases and J dropped 8 bases, with 17 bases sitting between them. Germline V gene sequence: CDR1 GTSNPN, CDR2 SVGIG (reference sequence). This CDR3 is 15 amino acids long. The CDR3 reads CAWSHNPGGYSPLHF. DNA for the CDR3: TGTGCCTGGAGCCATAATCCGGGGGGCTATTCACCCCTCCACTTT.

This chain joins TRBV6-5 and TRBJ2-7, with TRBD1 as a possible D gene (6 bases). V dropped 6 bases and J dropped 3 bases, with 12 bases sitting between them. Germline V gives CDR1 MNHEY, CDR2 SVGAGI. This CDR3 has 13 amino acids. In DNA form, the CDR3 reads TGTGCCAGCAGGAGAGGACAGAACTACGAGCAGTACTTC. It yields the protein CASRRGQNYEQYF.

The CDR3 is CASSQPLQGRGPIDTQYF. The CDR3 bases are TGCGCCAGCAGCCAACCCCTGCAGGGCAGGGGGCCGATCGATACGCAGTATTTT. The V and J genes are TRBV4-1 and TRBJ2-3, with 8 bases matching TRBD1. Germline CDR1 reads MGHRA; CDR2 reads YSYEKL. The CDR3 runs 18 residues. The trim removed 2 bases at V and 6 bases at J, leaving 16 bases unmatched.

This clone was seen a handful of times. The genes are TRBV7-2 and TRBJ2-5, with 7 bases that match TRBD1. V lost 5 bases and J lost 2; bases outside the gene matches: 11. The germline V gene encodes CDR1 SGHTA and CDR2 FQGNSA. The CDR3 loop spans 16 amino acids. The CDR3, as DNA: TGTGCCAGCAGCCTCAAACAGGGGATTCAACAAGAGACCCAGTACTTC. This sequence encodes CASSLKQGIQQETQYF.

V gene TRBV9 combines with J gene TRBJ1-2; 7 bases match TRBD1. This CDR3 contains 16 residues. CDR1 and CDR2 (germline): SGDLS, YYNGEE. The V segment lost 3 bases and the J segment 4 bases; nucleotides outside the gene matches: 12. Here the CDR3 reads CASSAGDRARGYGYTF. The CDR3, as DNA: TGTGCCAGCAGCGCCGGCGACAGGGCGAGGGGCTATGGCTACACCTTC.

V and J are TRBV5-1 and TRBJ1-2, with D possibly being TRBD1 (5 bases). V was shortened by 4 bases and J by 0 bases, with 13 bases between the two germline ends. The germline V gene encodes CDR1 SGHRS and CDR2 YFSETQ. This CDR3 region has 15 residues. The CDR3 nucleotides read TGCGCCAGCAGCGCGGCCGGCAGGGCTAACTATGGCTACACCTTC. Translation gives CASSAAGRANYGYTF.